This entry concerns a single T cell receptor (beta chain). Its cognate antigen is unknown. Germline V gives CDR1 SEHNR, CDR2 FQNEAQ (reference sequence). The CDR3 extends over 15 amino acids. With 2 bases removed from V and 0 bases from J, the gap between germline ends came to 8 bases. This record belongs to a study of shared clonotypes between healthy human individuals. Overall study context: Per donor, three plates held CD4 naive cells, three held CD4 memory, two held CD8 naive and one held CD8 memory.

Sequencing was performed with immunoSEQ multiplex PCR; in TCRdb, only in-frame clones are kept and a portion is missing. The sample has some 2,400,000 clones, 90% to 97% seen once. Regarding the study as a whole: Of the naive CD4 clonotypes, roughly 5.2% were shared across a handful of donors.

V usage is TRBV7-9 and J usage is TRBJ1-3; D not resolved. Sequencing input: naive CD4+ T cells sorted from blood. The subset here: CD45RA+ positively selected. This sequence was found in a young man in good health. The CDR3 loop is CASSLSRASGNTIYF. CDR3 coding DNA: TGTGCCAGCAGCTTATCCAGAGCCTCTGGAAACACCATATATTTT.